This TCR beta chain was sequenced for a study of shared clonotypes between healthy human individuals. V lost 8 bases and J 2 bases, leaving 16 bases between the germline ends. Germline V gene data show CDR1 as SGHTA and CDR2 as FQGNSA. CDR3 size: 14 residues. Measured with immunoSEQ multiplex PCR; TCRdb has only the in-frame clones, and not every one. The sample shows around 720,000 clones, around 73% of them seen only once. The source of this sequence is a woman in her twenties or thirties in good health. Sequencing input: memory CD4+ T cells sorted from blood. Documented subset: CD45RA-negative fraction. The chain couples TRBV7-2 to TRBJ2-7, with D unclear. The chain's CDR3 is CASRYPAGPYEQYF. The CDR3 region has the DNA TGTGCCAGCCGGTACCCGGCAGGCCCCTACGAGCAGTACTTC.